This T cell receptor beta chain was retrieved from a study of blood T cell repertoires in COVID-19 (dated by TCRdb to 2020 to 2022). Looking at the study overall: Samples from collaborators originated in the United States, Italy and Spain and spanned both the acute and convalescent phases of COVID-19. Where available, HLA class I and class II types were obtained from metadata supplied by the sample provider rather than from assay-based typing. The sample metadata nearly always contained a de-identified subject ID, COVID-19 status, age in years and sex. The material from the prospective study consisted of cDNA or gDNA derived from T cells, B-cell-depleted T cells, or PBMCs. The dataset comprised deeply sampled blood TCRbeta repertoires from subjects exposed to, actively infected with, or recovered from COVID-19. Samples came from the ongoing ImmuneRACE study (first 160 participants) plus 1,254 subjects from 6 global collaborators. The repertoires were made available in a free public database intended to serve as a resource for research on the immune response to SARS-CoV-2. The study at large found these results: The quantity of clinical and demographic metadata differed by source and by participant and was supplied without curation.

TCRbeta CDR3 regions were amplified from genomic DNA by means of the immunoSEQ Assay, a bias-controlled multiplex PCR. Per the original workflow: The number of nucleated cells in each sample was estimated by amplification of reference gene primers within the assay. To quantify the absolute abundance of each unique TCRbeta CDR3 rearrangement, sequence reads were collapsed and filtered. For each sample, productive Simpson clonality was calculated by taking the square root of Simpson's diversity index across productive rearrangements. As stored in TCRdb, this immuneACCESS dataset retains in-frame rearrangements with V and J assigned. A fraction of the clones does not appear; measured against another copy, unresolved V genes explain less than half of the discrepancy, and the remainder lacks a known reason. V and J calls and clone size are copied from that table; D and trimming were computed from the DNA. This sample lists under 400,000 clones; about 87% were detected once. The ten largest clones represent 1.5% to 2% of the sample.

V was cut back by 5 bases and J by 0 bases, leaving a gap of 16 bases between them. Inclusive of the bounding cysteine and phenylalanine, the CDR3 is 17 residues long. CDR3 DNA is the only sequence kept; it has 51 bases, read in frame from the first base. From the germline V gene, CDR1 is SGHAT and CDR2 is FQNNGV. One collaborating source in Seattle enrolled patients during active infection and followed them longitudinally through the course of disease. The collaborating institutions used their own protocols to collect whole blood in K2EDTA tubes. For TCRbeta analysis, collaborators shipped samples as frozen whole blood, isolated PBMCs, or DNA extracted from either of those sample types. To note about this clone: Its antigen is unknown. No quality values exist for individual bases; no much larger clone is one base distant.

The receptor was isolated from a woman under 40 with COVID-19, enrolled during active disease. Recombination joined TRBV11-2 with TRBJ2-2, and the D gene may be TRBD1, 5 bases matching. The sequencing sample was made of peripheral blood. The CDR3 loop reads CASSPRVTFANTGELFF. The sequenced DNA is TGTGCCAGCAGCCCCAGGGTTACGTTCGCGAACACCGGGGAGCTGTTTTTT.